This T cell receptor (beta chain) was recorded in a study of post-analysis software for immune sequencing data. With regard to this clonotype: The antigen is undetermined.

Notes on the study in general: Five or six TRBV segments were more frequent in patients than controls; TRBV5-6, TRBV5-1 and TRBV20-1 belonged to this group. Normalized Chao1 diversity was significantly lower in multiple sclerosis patients than in controls. F measure clustering grouped samples strongly by preparation batch.

The TCR beta cDNA libraries contained unique molecular identifiers. It was from about 0.98 to 11 million T cells that about 500,000 cDNA molecules came. Using its own MiXCR run on the PCR reads, TCRdb lists one record per CDR3 protein. The profile shows more than 500,000 distinct CDR3 sequences, about a third of them singletons. The CDR3 totals 16 residues. Germline CDR1 is KGHSH and CDR2 is LQKENI. Trimming took 2 bases from V and 1 from J, leaving 14 bases between them. The sample comprised blood. The V call is TRBV18, the J call TRBJ1-1; D uncertain. This TCR was recovered from a girl aged 2-17 years with multiple sclerosis. CDR3 sequence reads: CASSPRGRAGNTEAFF. Here the CDR3 DNA reads TGTGCCAGCTCACCAAGAGGCCGGGCAGGGAACACTGAAGCTTTCTTT.